Included here is one TCR beta chain sequence, with context. Profiled with immunoSEQ multiplex PCR; TCRdb holds only in-frame clones, not every one. Of 75,000 to 90,000 clones detected, around nine tenths appear once; the ten largest clones hold 0.25% to 0.35%. These data come from a study of technical replicates of blood from a handful of donors. The receptor's source is a human donor in good health. The sample comprised T cells isolated from PBMCs.

CDR3 residues: CASSLGFSDSYEQYF. The CDR3 region has the DNA TGTGCCAGCAGCTTAGGTTTCTCCGACAGTTACGAGCAGTACTTC. The chain carries TRBV11-3 and TRBJ2-7, with D perhaps TRBD1 (5 bases). Looked up from germline, CDR1 is SGHNT and CDR2 is YENEEA. V was shortened by 1 base and J by 4 bases, with 14 bases between the two germline ends. This CDR3 region has 15 residues.